These 8 T cell receptor beta chains were all obtained from the same sample, sequenced in a study of cytomegalovirus exposure and HLA in healthy donors. A multiplex PCR was run with 60 Vbeta primers and 13 Jbeta primers. Some clones are missing from TCRdb's copy, which holds only in-frame ones; the method was immunoSEQ multiplex PCR. In the table there are 60,000 to 90,000 clones, less than 75% of which are singletons. Sequenced material: PBMCs. These receptor sequences come from a man in his forties in good health and CMV-seropositive.

In this sample, this clone turned up a few times. V usage is TRBV25-1 and J usage is TRBJ1-4, with a possible D match to TRBD1 (6 bases). The CDR3 covers 13 residues. Germline V gene sequence: CDR1 MGHDK, CDR2 SYGVNS. V was trimmed by 9 bases and J by 4 bases, leaving 12 bases between them. CDR3 amino acids: CASKQGRNEKLFF. The CDR3 region has the DNA TGTGCCAGTAAACAGGGACGTAATGAAAAACTGTTTTTT.

As for this clone: Distinct nucleotide sequences in the sample also encode this CDR3. The CDR3 spells CASSLQGAQETQYF. CDR3 nucleotide sequence: TGTGCCAGCAGCTTACAGGGGGCCCAAGAGACCCAGTACTTC. The V and J genes are TRBV5-4 and TRBJ2-5, with TRBD1 matching 9 bases. V shed 2 bases and J 1 base; nucleotides not matched to a gene: 0. This CDR3 has 14 amino acids. The germline CDR1 and CDR2 sequences are SGHNT and YYREEE (reference sequence).

The chain carries TRBV7-6 and TRBJ2-1, with D maybe TRBD2 (7 bases). Germline values: CDR1 SGHVS, CDR2 FNYEAQ. The V end lost 3 bases, the J end lost 5 bases, and 17 bases lay between the germline ends. CDR3 size: 16 residues. CDR3: CASSLLGGGGHNEQFF. Written as DNA, the CDR3 is TGTGCCAGCAGCTTGTTGGGTGGGGGGGGGCACAATGAGCAGTTCTTC. The full variable domain, its missing parts supplied by reference TRBV7-6 and TRBJ2-1, is GAGVSQSPRYKVTKRGQDVALRCDPISGHVSLYWYRQALGQGPEFLTYFNYEAQQDKSGLPNDRFSAERPEGSISTLTIQRTEQRDSAMYRCASSLLGGGGHNEQFFGPGTRLTVL.

The chain combines TRBV6-5 with TRBJ1-1; possibly TRBD1 for D (6 bases). Germline CDR1 is MNHEY and CDR2 is SVGAGI. The V and J ends lost 10 bases and 5 bases respectively, with 23 bases between them. This CDR3 comprises 15 residues. CDR3 nucleotide sequence: TGTGCCACTCACCCCCAGGGGAGATTAGGGACTGAAGCTTTCTTT. It is translated as CATHPQGRLGTEAFF.

The chain has TRBV5-1 and TRBJ1-1; the match to TRBD1 covers 8 bases. J gave up 1 base and V 4 bases, and 3 bases lay outside the gene matches. CDR1 and CDR2 (germline): SGHRS, YFSETQ. The CDR3 length is 14 residues. CDR3 protein: CASSRGQENTEAFF. CDR3 coding DNA: TGCGCCAGCAGCAGGGGACAGGAGAACACTGAAGCTTTCTTT.

The rearrangement links TRBV2 to TRBJ1-1; 7 bases line up with TRBD1. From germline, CDR1 is SNHLY and CDR2 FYNNEI. CDR3 length equals 13 residues. V lost 2 bases to trimming and J lost 4 bases; unmatched junction nucleotides: 1. CDR3 nucleotides: TGTGCCAGCAGTGAACACAGGGGCACTGAAGCTTTCTTT. Protein sequence: CASSEHRGTEAFF. The full variable domain, its missing parts supplied by reference TRBV2 and TRBJ1-1, is EPEVTQTPSHQVTQMGQEVILRCVPISNHLYFYWYRQILGQKVEFLVSFYNNEISEKSEIFDDQFSVERPDGSNFTLKIRSTKLEDSAMYFCASSEHRGTEAFFGQGTRLTVV.

This clone appeared a single time. CDR3 DNA: TGTGCCAGCAGACGTGGAGGTGACAGGGTGGGTGAAGCTTTCTTT. This encodes CASRRGGDRVGEAFF. The J gene is TRBJ1-1, the V gene TRBV7-9; 7 bases fit TRBD1. Germline values: CDR1 SEHNR, CDR2 FQNEAQ (reference sequence). V lost 6 bases and J lost 7; bases outside the gene matches: 14. CDR3 size: 15 residues.

This chain connects TRBV7-6 to TRBJ2-2; 10 nucleotides agree with TRBD1. Looked up from germline, CDR1 is SGHVS and CDR2 is FNYEAQ. The ends lost 1 base at V and 7 bases at J; junction bases unmatched: 9. The CDR3 has 17 amino acids. The CDR3: CASSLEPGQGTIGELFF. CDR3 nucleotides: TGTGCCAGCAGCTTAGAACCGGGACAGGGGACTATCGGGGAGCTGTTTTTT.